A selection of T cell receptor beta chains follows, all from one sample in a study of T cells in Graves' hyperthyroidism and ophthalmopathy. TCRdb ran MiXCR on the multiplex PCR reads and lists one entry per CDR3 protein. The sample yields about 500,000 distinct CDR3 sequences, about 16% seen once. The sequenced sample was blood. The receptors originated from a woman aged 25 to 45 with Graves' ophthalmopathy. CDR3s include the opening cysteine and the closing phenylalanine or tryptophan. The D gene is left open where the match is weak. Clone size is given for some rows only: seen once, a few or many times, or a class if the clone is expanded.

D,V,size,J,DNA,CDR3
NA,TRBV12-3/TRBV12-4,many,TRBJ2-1,TGTGCCAGCAGTTTAACAGGGCGTAGTGAGCAGTTCTTC,CASSLTGRSEQFF
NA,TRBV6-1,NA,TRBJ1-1,TGTGCCAGCAGCAGACACCGGGCCTTAGGCACTGAAGCTTTCTTT,CASSRHRALGTEAFF
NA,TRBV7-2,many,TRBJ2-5,TGTGCCAGCAGCGATACTTCCCTCCAGACCCAGTACTTC,CASSDTSLQTQYF
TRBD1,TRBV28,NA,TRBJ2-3,TGTGCCAGCAGTGGGATCTCATTGTATGGACAGGGCACAGATACGCAGTATTTT,CASSGISLYGQGTDTQYF
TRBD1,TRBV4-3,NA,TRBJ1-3,TGCGCCAGCAGCCAATCAATCCAGGGGGCGCGTGGAAACACCATATATTTT,CASSQSIQGARGNTIYF
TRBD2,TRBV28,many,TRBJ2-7,TGTGCCAGCAGTTCTTTGCCCCTCGGACTAGCGGGAGGCAAACTTTACGAGCAGTACTTC,CASSSLPLGLAGGKLYEQYF
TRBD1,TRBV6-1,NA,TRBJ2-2,TGTGCCAGCATCCAGGACAGGGAGTGGGGGGAGCTGTCTTTT,CASIQDREWGELSF
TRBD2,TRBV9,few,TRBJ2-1,TGTGCCAGCAGCGTAGAGGGGAGGGTCTACAATGAGCAGTTCTTC,CASSVEGRVYNEQFF
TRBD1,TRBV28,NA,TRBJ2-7,TGTGCCAGCACCGGGACAGGAAGGCTAGCGCACTCCTACGAGCAGTACTTC,CASTGTGRLAHSYEQYF
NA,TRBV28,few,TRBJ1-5,TGTGCCAACAAAAAACCCCCCCTCTTCGGGGGTCAGCCCCAGCATTTT,CANKKPPLFGGQPQHF
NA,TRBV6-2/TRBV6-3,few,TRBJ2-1,TGTGCCAGCAGTTACCTGGCCGATTACAATGAGCAGTTCTTC,CASSYLADYNEQFF
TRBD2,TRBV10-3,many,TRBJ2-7,TGTGCCATCGGGATTGGGGGGGACGAGCAGTACTTC,CAIGIGGDEQYF
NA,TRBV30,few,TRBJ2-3,TGTGCCTGGAGTTTAGCAGATACGCAGTATTTT,CAWSLADTQYF
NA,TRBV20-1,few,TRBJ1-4,TGCAGTGCTGAGACAGGACTACAAAATGAAAAACTGTTTTTT,CSAETGLQNEKLFF
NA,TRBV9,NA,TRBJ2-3,TGTGCCAGCAGCGTAGGTGGCCTCACAGATACGCAGTATTTT,CASSVGGLTDTQYF
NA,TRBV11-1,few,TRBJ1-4,TGTGCCAGCAGCTCACCGTCCGGGACACCGGAAAAACTGTTTTTT,CASSSPSGTPEKLFF
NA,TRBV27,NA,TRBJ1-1,TGTGCCAGCAGTTTATCTAGGGTTGCGCACACTGAAGCTTTCTTT,CASSLSRVAHTEAFF
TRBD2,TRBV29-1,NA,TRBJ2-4,TGCAGCGTTGAAGGCGGGACTAGCGGGAGCCCACTGTACTTC,CSVEGGTSGSPLYF
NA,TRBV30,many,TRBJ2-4,TGTGCCTGGAGTCAGGGAGTGGTAGCCAAAAACATTCAGTACTTC,CAWSQGVVAKNIQYF
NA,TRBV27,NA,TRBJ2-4,TGTGCCAGCAGACCAACCCCCCCTAGCTTGAACATTCAGCACTTC,CASRPTPPSLNIQHF
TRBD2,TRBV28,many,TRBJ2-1,TGTGCCAGCAGTCACGGGCGGCTAGCGGGAGTTAATGAGCAGTTCTTC,CASSHGRLAGVNEQFF
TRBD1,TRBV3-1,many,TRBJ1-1,TGTGCCAGCAGCCAGCAGGGGGAGGATACTGAAGCTTTCTTT,CASSQQGEDTEAFF
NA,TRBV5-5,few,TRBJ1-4,TGTGCCAGCAGCCCGAGGACGGAAGCAACTAATGAAAAACTGTTTTTT,CASSPRTEATNEKLFF
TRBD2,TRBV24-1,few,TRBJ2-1,TGTGCCACACAGAGCGGGAGCTCCTACAATGAGCAGTTCTTC,CATQSGSSYNEQFF
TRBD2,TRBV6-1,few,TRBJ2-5,TGTGCCAGCAGTACCCGGACTAGCGGGATCGAAGAGACCCAGTACTTC,CASSTRTSGIEETQYF
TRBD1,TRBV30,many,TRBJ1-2,TGTGCCTTCTTAGACAGGGCTGGCTACACCTTC,CAFLDRAGYTF
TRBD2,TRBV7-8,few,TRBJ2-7,TGTGCCAGCAGCCCAATAGCGGGACCCTACGAGCAGTACTTC,CASSPIAGPYEQYF
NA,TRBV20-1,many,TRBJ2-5,TGCAGTGCTTTGGACTGGGGAGAGACCCAGTACTTC,CSALDWGETQYF
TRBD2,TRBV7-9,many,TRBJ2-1,TGTGCCAGCAGCTATCCCGAGCGGGAAGGTAGCAATGAGCAGTTCTTC,CASSYPEREGSNEQFF
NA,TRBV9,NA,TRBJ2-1,TGTGCCAGCAGGCGCGGAGGGGTGACAAGGGATGAGCAGTTCTTC,CASRRGGVTRDEQFF
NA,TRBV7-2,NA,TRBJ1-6,TGTGCCAGCAGCCCCAGGGAAGGTGGCAATTCACCCCTCCACTTT,CASSPREGGNSPLHF
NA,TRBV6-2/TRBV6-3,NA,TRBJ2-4,TGTGCCAGCAGTCGCCCAGGAGAAGCCAAAAACATTCAGTACTTC,CASSRPGEAKNIQYF
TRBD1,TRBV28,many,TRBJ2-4,TGTGCCAGCGGGGACAGGGGATTAGGAAACATTCAGTACTTC,CASGDRGLGNIQYF
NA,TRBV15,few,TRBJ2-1,TGTGCCACCAGCAGAGATCCCCTAAATGAGCAGTTCTTC,CATSRDPLNEQFF
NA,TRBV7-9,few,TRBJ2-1,TGTGCCAGCAGACGCTCCGAAAATGAGCAGTTCTTC,CASRRSENEQFF
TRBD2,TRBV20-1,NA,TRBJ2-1,TGCAGTGCTTTTAGCGGGAGTACGGAAAATGAGCAGTTCTTC,CSAFSGSTENEQFF
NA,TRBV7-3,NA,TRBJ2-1,TGTGCCAGCAGCTTAGAAAGAGACAGCAGCTCCTACAATGAGCAGTTCTTC,CASSLERDSSSYNEQFF